This TCR beta chain was obtained from a study of beta chain features in type 1 diabetes (dated by TCRdb to the late 2010s). Notes on the research overall: Mean age, gender distribution, total cell number and subset yield did not differ between patients and healthy donors. Naive and central memory subsets were obtained from all 30 or so donors, but regulatory and stem cell-like memory subsets were isolated from only 8 patients and about 8 healthy donors. Across all samples, 107,917,701 sorted cells were examined, and cell number per subset correlated strongly with RNA yield. The study compared TCRB repertoires of sorted circulating CD4+ T cell subsets between recently diagnosed type 1 diabetes patients and matched healthy donors.

The High Capacity cDNA Reverse Transcription Kit was used to reverse transcribe all of the isolated RNA, meaning that expressed TCRB transcripts were what got sequenced. Deep immunoSEQ sequencing was performed on naive, central memory and regulatory T cell samples, with an average of roughly 3.3 million total reads per sample. After sorted cells were lysed in RLT buffer, RNA was extracted with DNase-treated RNeasy Micro or Mini kits, with the choice depending on cell number. Each cell subset was processed separately to prevent cross-contamination, with patient and healthy donor samples processed together. Using the immunoSEQ multiplex PCR, TCRB sequences were amplified from cDNA into 87-bp fragments spanning the CDR3 region. Sequencing of the amplicons was performed on the Illumina HiSeq platform. The published analysis was carried out like this. PCR bias was computationally corrected using synthetic template baselines, reads within Hamming distance 2 were collapsed, and singletons that could not be merged were discarded. Reads were aligned against IMGT to assign V, D and J genes, CDR3 length and insertions or deletions at six rearrangement sites. Clonotype counts were normalized to sorted cell number within each subset before computing true diversity and Gini coefficients with the tcR R package. The overlap coefficient, calculated on TCRB nucleotide sequences, was used to measure repertoire sharing. Out-of-frame TCRB sequences from naive cells were analyzed to stand in for the pre-selection repertoire. Not all clones reach the TCRdb copy of this immuneACCESS table, which keeps in-frame sequences only. Checked studies attribute under half of the gap to unresolved V genes and leave the rest unexplained. That table furnishes V, J and clone size, whereas the DNA furnished D and trimming. The sample contains 500,000 to 850,000 clones, around an eighth of them found a single time. The ten largest clones take up nearly 0.04% of the sample.

From each donor, a single peripheral blood sample of 90 to 150 mL on average was drawn into heparinised tubes. A BD FACSAria II and a panel including CD45RO, CCR7, CD25, CD127, CD95 and CD27 were used to sort naive, central memory, regulatory and stem cell-like memory CD4+ T cells. Purity was above 95% for every sorted population. PBMCs were separated immediately by Lymphoprep density gradient centrifugation and were stained directly, without being cultured. So that batch effects would be minimized, each experiment stained and sorted samples in pairs, pairing one healthy donor with one patient. In the germline V gene, CDR1 corresponds to SGHTA and CDR2 to FQGTGA. V is cut back by 4 bases and J by 1 base, with 2 bases in the junction unmatched. From the cysteine up to the phenylalanine, the CDR3 has a length of 16 residues. Kept here is only the CDR3 DNA, which spans 48 bases and is read in frame from base 1.

Regarding this clone: No antigen is known for it. No qualities accompany the bases; no much larger clone lies one base away.

The investigation overall reported the following: Because cDNA was sequenced instead of genomic DNA, activated cells with high expression could be over-represented, although the groups did not differ in activation or CD3 levels. Because the HLA sub-analyses included only small numbers of individuals, any influence of HLA type on TCRB rearrangement was left unresolved. Type 1 diabetes patients showed a moderate but significant shortening of TCRB CDR3 length in all four CD4+ subsets. Naive, central memory and regulatory TCRB repertoires appeared to be more similar among patients than among healthy donors. Shorter templates might have been favored by PCR, but patient and control samples were amplified and corrected together, so both groups would have been affected equally by any skew. At VDJ recombination sites, type 1 diabetes patients had fewer insertions and more deleted nucleotides, which implies abnormalities in thymic rearrangement.

The chain joins TRBV7-3 to TRBJ2-3, with 13 bases in between that match TRBD2. This TCR came from a man aged 18 to 35 with type 1 diabetes. The specimen sequenced was naive CD4+ T cells from blood. The cell subset or site label, as the study defines it: true naive CD4+ T cells. The bases are TGTGCCAGCAGCTCCGGGACTAGCGGGGGCACAGATACGCAGTATTTT. Translated, this is CASSSGTSGGTDTQYF.